The rows below give T cell receptor beta chains drawn from one sample of a study of T cell repertoires in cytomegalovirus infection. One entry per CDR3 protein, called by TCRdb with MiXCR from the reads. The repertoire includes about 130,000 distinct CDR3 sequences, roughly 9% of them detected once, and over 9.5% sits in the top ten. The sequenced sample consisted of PBMCs. The receptors were sampled from a human donor in good health (CMV status not recorded). Some clones in this sample may be carry-over from other donors' samples. The conserved cysteine and the conserved F or W are not part of the CDR3 here. Clone sizes are given selectively: once, few, many, or a class where the clone is expanded.

V,size,CDR3
TRBV5-6,many,ASSLWGRLRTEAYEQY
TRBV20-1,NA,SARGWNGGAGETQY
TRBV12-3/TRBV12-4,few,ASSLAREWRNTIY
TRBV7-2,many,ASRAGQPTGELF
TRBV9,NA,ASSVDRDSPLH
TRBV7-2,many,ASSFGPLAGEQY
TRBV7-2,many,ASSFPTGINQPQH
TRBV5-8,NA,ASSRALDRPIYEQY
TRBV9,many,ASSTSDSIYEQY
TRBV20-1,NA,SATGTSINQPQH
TRBV7-8,many,ASSRRLDQLGGGELF
TRBV28,many,ASSGSDSNSGNTIY
TRBV7-3,many,ASSLGYLNGGAPDTQY
TRBV7-2,NA,ASSSWSNEQF
TRBV29-1,many,SVEAGGTYEQY
TRBV15,many,ATSRAPGRQHIQY
TRBV5-6,NA,ASSLMVGDSQPYEQY
TRBV6-6,many,ASSYGQGSTEAF
TRBV7-2,NA,ASRRQGFVNEQF
TRBV2,many,ASSPSRSRGQPQH
TRBV9,many,ASSHLGAKSDNEQF
TRBV7-8,many,ASSLWGQGSNTGELF
TRBV28,many,ASSSLRLPGLAGQETQY
TRBV2,many,ASSPGTSGSGANVLT
TRBV7-6,many,ASSTTARSYEQY
TRBV19,medium-sized,ASSMSATNTEAF
TRBV7-9,many,ASSSTWGRTQETQY
TRBV18,many,ASNPEGGPKTQY
TRBV2,many,ASAAERSSYEQY
TRBV11-1,many,ASSDPGLGSYEQY
TRBV2,few,ASTGNEQF
TRBV20-1,many,SAGHSNTEAF
TRBV28,NA,ASSFGARANYGYI
TRBV4-2,NA,ASSPGHREKLF
TRBV7-9,many,ASSSDSYGYT
TRBV7-9,many,ASSLGAATGNTIY
TRBV29-1,few,SVGQGAYEQY
TRBV7-2,many,ASSLMDPPARNQPQH
TRBV10-3,many,AISRGNQETQY
TRBV10-3,NA,AIMDPTDEQF
TRBV9,NA,ASSVDPLQGPNYGYT
TRBV6-5,NA,ASSRTGGSGSNQPQH
TRBV28,NA,ASSSTGLGNQPQH
TRBV19,many,ASSIDGSGGYSNQPQH
TRBV7-2,medium-sized,ASSIRQLAGITDTQY
TRBV6-2/TRBV6-3,many,ASEPYNRVRTEAF
TRBV20-1,many,SARESSGGQPYSNQPQH
TRBV7-2,many,ASSRDRASAEAF
TRBV7-2,many,ASSPTGGSSTEAF
TRBV29-1,many,SVDPGTGKRN
TRBV28,few,ASSFLTETSGNTIY